A selection of T cell receptor beta chains follows, all from one sample in a study of vaccination and CD4 T cells after COVID-19. In TCRdb, the PCR reads were re-called with MiXCR into one record per CDR3 protein. The data contain 8,000 to 9,500 distinct CDR3 sequences, approximately 59% of them singletons. The antigens for these receptors are not known. The sample was cultured CD4+ T cells from blood, taken after SARS-CoV-2 vaccination. The receptors were sampled from a human donor with COVID-19. Each CDR3 is given with its conserved first and last residue. The D gene is left open where the match is weak. Clone size appears in some rows only: once, few, many, or a class for an expanded clone.

v_call: TRBV27; clone_size: NA; d_call: NA; j_call: TRBJ2-1; cdr3_nt: TGTGCCAGCAGTCCCGGGACAAAGCAGTTCTTC; cdr3_aa: CASSPGTKQFF
v_call: TRBV15; clone_size: NA; d_call: NA; j_call: TRBJ1-5; cdr3_nt: TGTGCCACCAGCAGAGTGCGGTCGGGGAGCAATCAGCCCCAGCATTTT; cdr3_aa: CATSRVRSGSNQPQHF
v_call: TRBV11-3; clone_size: NA; d_call: NA; j_call: TRBJ2-7; cdr3_nt: TGTGCCAGCAGCCCTGCTGGGGTTGGCTCCTACGAGCAGTACTTC; cdr3_aa: CASSPAGVGSYEQYF
v_call: TRBV7-2; clone_size: NA; d_call: TRBD2; j_call: TRBJ2-2; cdr3_nt: TGTGCCAGCAGCTTCGGCGGGGGGGCCGTCCCCGGGGAGCTGTTTTTT; cdr3_aa: CASSFGGGAVPGELFF
v_call: TRBV20-1; clone_size: NA; d_call: NA; j_call: TRBJ1-5; cdr3_nt: TGCAGTGCTAGAGATGTTACGAGCAATCAGCCCCAGCATTTT; cdr3_aa: CSARDVTSNQPQHF
v_call: TRBV6-1; clone_size: NA; d_call: NA; j_call: TRBJ1-1; cdr3_nt: TGTGCCAGCAGTGATAAGTGGACAGCGAACACTGAAGCTTTCTTT; cdr3_aa: CASSDKWTANTEAFF
v_call: TRBV20-1; clone_size: NA; d_call: TRBD2; j_call: TRBJ2-5; cdr3_nt: TGCAGTGCTAGAGAGGCTAGCGGGGTGGGAGAGACCCAGTACTTC; cdr3_aa: CSAREASGVGETQYF
v_call: TRBV27; clone_size: few; d_call: TRBD1; j_call: TRBJ2-5; cdr3_nt: TGTGCCAGCAGTTCACGACAGGGTTGGGAGACCCAGTACTTC; cdr3_aa: CASSSRQGWETQYF
v_call: TRBV7-6; clone_size: NA; d_call: NA; j_call: TRBJ2-3; cdr3_nt: TGTGCCAGCAGCGTCCGGGACTGGAGCACAGATACGCAGTATTTT; cdr3_aa: CASSVRDWSTDTQYF
v_call: TRBV6-5; clone_size: NA; d_call: NA; j_call: TRBJ2-7; cdr3_nt: TGTGCCAGCAGTTACTATCAGGCGATGGGCGAGCAGTACTTC; cdr3_aa: CASSYYQAMGEQYF